These 10 T cell receptor beta chains share one sample of origin, sequenced in a study of shared clonotypes between healthy human individuals. Some clones are missing from TCRdb's copy, which holds only in-frame ones; the method was immunoSEQ multiplex PCR. Of roughly 1,000,000 clones listed, more than 75% are singletons. Sequenced input: memory CD4+ T cells from PBMCs. Subset indicated: CD45RA-negative fraction. The receptors come from a young man in good health. Some clones in this sample may be carry-over from other donors' samples.

The chain joins TRBV9 to TRBJ1-1, with 7 bases identical to TRBD1. The ends lost 6 bases at V and 5 bases at J; junction bases unmatched: 10. This CDR3 has 14 amino acids. Germline V CDR1 and CDR2: SGDLS, YYNGEE. In DNA form, the CDR3 reads TGTGCCAGCACTCAGCTACAGGGGCGTACTGAAGCTTTCTTT. Translated: CASTQLQGRTEAFF.

The V call is TRBV28, the J call TRBJ1-5; 7 nucleotides match TRBD1. Germline lookup yields CDR1 MDHEN and CDR2 SYDVKM. The CDR3 sequence is 16 residues long. V was pared by 8 bases and J by 2 bases, with 12 bases of the junction left unmatched. The CDR3 nucleotides read TGTGCCAGCGCAGCCCCGACAGGGTTGGGCAATCAGCCCCAGCATTTT. Translated, it gives CASAAPTGLGNQPQHF.

The CDR3 is CASSERVAGGPRLQQFF. CDR3 sequence (DNA): TGTGCCAGCAGTGAAAGGGTAGCGGGAGGGCCCCGCCTTCAGCAGTTCTTC. The chain links TRBV2 to TRBJ2-1, with 11 bases that match TRBD2. The length of the CDR3 is 17 residues. CDR1 and CDR2 from the germline V gene are SNHLY and FYNNEI. Losses at the gene ends were 2 bases for V and 11 bases for J; bases not matched to a gene: 14.

V gene TRBV7-6 combines with J gene TRBJ2-3; TRBD2 matches at 13 bases. V shed 3 bases, J shed 4 bases, and the junction held 10 bases outside the gene matches. CDR3 length: 18 amino acids. The germline V gene encodes CDR1 SGHVS and CDR2 FNYEAQ. The DNA for the CDR3 is TGTGCCAGCAGCTTTCTCCCGAGGACTAGCGGGAGTTCAGATACGCAGTATTTT. Its translation is CASSFLPRTSGSSDTQYF.

The chain uses TRBV19 and TRBJ2-5, with a weak D call TRBD1 (5 bases). This CDR3 is built from 15 residues. V lost 6 bases to trimming and J lost 4 bases, with 18 bases between them. Germline V gene sequence: CDR1 LNHDA, CDR2 SQIVND (reference sequence). In DNA form, the CDR3 reads TGTGCCAGTAGCCCTAACCAGGGCTTGGTAGAGACCCAGTACTTC. Its protein product is CASSPNQGLVETQYF.

The rearrangement joins TRBV5-1 to TRBJ2-2, with TRBD1 matching over 8 bases. Germline values: CDR1 SGHRS, CDR2 YFSETQ. The CDR3 extends over 15 amino acids. V was pared by 3 bases and J by 5 bases, with 6 bases of the junction left unmatched. The DNA for the CDR3 is TGCGCCAGCAGCTCGACAGGGGCGCAGACCGGGGAGCTGTTTTTT. Encoded protein: CASSSTGAQTGELFF.

Of note for this clone: Since a much larger clone is just one base distant, this may be a read error. The V and J genes are TRBV4-2 and TRBJ1-2; D is unclear. This CDR3 region has 14 residues. With 1 base removed from V and 2 bases from J, the gap between germline ends came to 8 bases. The germline V gene has CDR1 LGHNA and CDR2 YNFKEQ. DNA of the CDR3: TGTGCCAGCAGCCAAGTAAAGGGAAACTATGGCTACACCTTC. Residues: CASSQVKGNYGYTF.

This sequence joins TRBV7-9 and TRBJ2-3; D is possibly TRBD1 or TRBD2 (6 bases each). Trimming stripped 5 bases from V and 3 bases from J, with 18 bases between. There are 16 residues in the CDR3. CDR1 and CDR2 from the germline V gene are SEHNR and FQNEAQ (reference sequence). Here the CDR3 reads CASSGKGGLKTDTQYF. The CDR3 DNA follows: TGTGCCAGCAGCGGAAAGGGGGGACTGAAGACAGATACGCAGTATTTT.

The V and J genes are TRBV18 and TRBJ1-1, with 9 nucleotides matching TRBD1. Germline lookup yields CDR1 KGHSH and CDR2 LQKENI. This CDR3 has 13 amino acids. The trim removed 2 bases at V and 7 bases at J, leaving 2 bases unmatched. The CDR3 protein is CASSPGDRVEAFF. CDR3 nucleotides: TGTGCCAGCTCACCAGGGGACAGGGTTGAAGCTTTCTTT.

This chain uses TRBV6-1 with TRBJ2-7, with unresolved D. Germline CDR1 is MNHNS and CDR2 is SASEGT. The V end lost 0 bases, the J end lost 3 bases, and 18 bases lay between the germline ends. The CDR3 is 17 residues long. The CDR3 DNA sequence: TGTGCCAGCAGTGAAGCGCCATTGGAACAGACGAACTACGAGCAGTACTTC. Its translation is CASSEAPLEQTNYEQYF.